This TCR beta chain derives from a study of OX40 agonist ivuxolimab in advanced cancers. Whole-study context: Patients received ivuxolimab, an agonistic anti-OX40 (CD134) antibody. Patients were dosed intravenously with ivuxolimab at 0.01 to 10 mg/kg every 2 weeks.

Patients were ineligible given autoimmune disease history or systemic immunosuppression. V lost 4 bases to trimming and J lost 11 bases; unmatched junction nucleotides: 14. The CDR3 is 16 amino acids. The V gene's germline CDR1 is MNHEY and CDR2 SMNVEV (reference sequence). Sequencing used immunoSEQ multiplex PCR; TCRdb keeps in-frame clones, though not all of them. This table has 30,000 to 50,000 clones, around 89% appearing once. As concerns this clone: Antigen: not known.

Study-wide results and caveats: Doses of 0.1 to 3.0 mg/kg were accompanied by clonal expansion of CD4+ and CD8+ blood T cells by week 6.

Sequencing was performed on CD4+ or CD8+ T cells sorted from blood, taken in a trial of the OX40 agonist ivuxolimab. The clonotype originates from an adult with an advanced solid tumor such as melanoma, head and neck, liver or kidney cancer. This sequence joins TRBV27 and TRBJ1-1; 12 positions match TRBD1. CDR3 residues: CASSSPLRDRGRRAFF. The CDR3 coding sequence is TGTGCCAGCAGTTCCCCTCTCCGGGACAGGGGGCGCAGGGCTTTCTTT.